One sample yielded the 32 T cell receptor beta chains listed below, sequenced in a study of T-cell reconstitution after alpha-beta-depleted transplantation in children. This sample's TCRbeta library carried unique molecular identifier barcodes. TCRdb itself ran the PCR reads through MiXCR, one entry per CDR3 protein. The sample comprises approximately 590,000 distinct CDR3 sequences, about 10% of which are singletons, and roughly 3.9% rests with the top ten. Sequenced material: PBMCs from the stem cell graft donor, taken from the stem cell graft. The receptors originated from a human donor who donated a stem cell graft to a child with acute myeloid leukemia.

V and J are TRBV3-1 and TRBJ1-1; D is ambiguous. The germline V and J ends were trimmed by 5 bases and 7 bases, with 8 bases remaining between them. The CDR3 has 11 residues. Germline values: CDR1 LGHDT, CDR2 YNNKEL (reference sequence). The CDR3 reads CASSTRNEAFF. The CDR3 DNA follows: TGTGCCAGCAGCACCCGAAATGAAGCTTTCTTT.

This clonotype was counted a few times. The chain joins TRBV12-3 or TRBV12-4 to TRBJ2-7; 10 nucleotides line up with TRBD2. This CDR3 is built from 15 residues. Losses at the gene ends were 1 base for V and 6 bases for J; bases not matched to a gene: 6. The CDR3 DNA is TGTGCCAGCAGTTTAGGGCCTAGCGGGAGATCCGAGCAGTACTTC. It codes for CASSLGPSGRSEQYF.

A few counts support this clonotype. The CDR3 is CASSLDGHNSPLHF. As DNA, the CDR3 is TGCGCCAGCAGCTTGGACGGTCATAATTCACCCCTCCACTTT. This rearrangement joins TRBV5-1 to TRBJ1-6; D not certain. Germline V gives CDR1 SGHRS, CDR2 YFSETQ. The length of the CDR3 is 14 residues. V lost 0 bases, J lost 5 bases, and 6 bases lay in between.

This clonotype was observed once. The DNA for the CDR3 is TGCAGCGTTTACCTAGGGCGGCAAGAGACCCAGTACTTC. This codes for CSVYLGRQETQYF. This chain links TRBV29-1 with TRBJ2-5; D uncertain. Trimming took off 5 bases at V and 2 bases at J, with 12 bases between the two ends. CDR1 and CDR2 from the germline V gene are SQVTM and ANQGSEA. The CDR3 consists of 13 residues.

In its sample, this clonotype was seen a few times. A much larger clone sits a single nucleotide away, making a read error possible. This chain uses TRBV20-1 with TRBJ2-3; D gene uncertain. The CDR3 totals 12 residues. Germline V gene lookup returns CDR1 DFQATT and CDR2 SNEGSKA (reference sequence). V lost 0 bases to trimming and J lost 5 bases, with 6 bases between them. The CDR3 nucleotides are TGCAGTGCTAGAGATGGGAAAGATACGCAGTATTTT. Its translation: CSARDGKDTQYF.

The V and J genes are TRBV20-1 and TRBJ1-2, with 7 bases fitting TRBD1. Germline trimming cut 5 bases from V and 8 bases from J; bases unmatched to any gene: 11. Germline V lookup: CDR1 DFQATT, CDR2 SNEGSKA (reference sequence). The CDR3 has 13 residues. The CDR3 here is CSARDRVSEGYTF. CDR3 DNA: TGCAGTGCTCGTGACAGGGTGTCGGAAGGCTACACCTTC.

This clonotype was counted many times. CDR3 region: CGGAGGGNTDTQYF. The CDR3 DNA is TGCGGAGGTGCGGGGGGCGGGAACACAGATACGCAGTATTTT. The V call is TRBV20-1, the J call TRBJ2-3; 8 bases agree with TRBD2. The CDR3 has 14 amino acids. The germline CDR1 and CDR2 sequences are DFQATT and SNEGSKA (reference sequence).

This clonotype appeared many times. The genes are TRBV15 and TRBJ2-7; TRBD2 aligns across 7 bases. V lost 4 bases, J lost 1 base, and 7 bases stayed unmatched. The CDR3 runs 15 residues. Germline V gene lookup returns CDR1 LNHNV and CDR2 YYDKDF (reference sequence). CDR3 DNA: TGTGCCACCAGCATGATAGCGGGTGGTTCCTACGAGCAGTACTTC. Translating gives CATSMIAGGSYEQYF.

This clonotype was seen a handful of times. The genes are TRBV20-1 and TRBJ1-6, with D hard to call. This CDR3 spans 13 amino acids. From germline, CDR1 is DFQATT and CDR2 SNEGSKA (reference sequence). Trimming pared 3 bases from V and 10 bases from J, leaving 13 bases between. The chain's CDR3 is CSASLADSSPLHF. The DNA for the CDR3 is TGCAGTGCTAGTCTCGCGGACTCCTCACCCCTCCACTTT.

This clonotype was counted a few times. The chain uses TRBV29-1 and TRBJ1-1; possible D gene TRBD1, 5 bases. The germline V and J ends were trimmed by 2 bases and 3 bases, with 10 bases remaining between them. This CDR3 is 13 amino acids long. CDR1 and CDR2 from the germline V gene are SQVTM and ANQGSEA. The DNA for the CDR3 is TGCAGCGTTGAACTGGGGGGTCACACTGAAGCTTTCTTT. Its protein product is CSVELGGHTEAFF.

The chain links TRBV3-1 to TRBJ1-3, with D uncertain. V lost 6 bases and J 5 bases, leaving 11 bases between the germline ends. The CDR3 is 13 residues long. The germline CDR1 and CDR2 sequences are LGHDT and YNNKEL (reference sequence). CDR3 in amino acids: CASSQRGRNTIYF. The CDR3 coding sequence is TGTGCCAGCAGTCAGAGAGGAAGAAACACCATATATTTT.

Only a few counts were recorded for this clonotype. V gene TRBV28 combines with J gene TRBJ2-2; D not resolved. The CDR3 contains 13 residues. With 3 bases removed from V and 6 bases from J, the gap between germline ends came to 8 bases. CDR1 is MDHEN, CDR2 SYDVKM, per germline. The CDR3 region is CASSFILAGELFF. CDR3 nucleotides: TGTGCCAGCAGTTTTATCCTAGCCGGGGAGCTGTTTTTT. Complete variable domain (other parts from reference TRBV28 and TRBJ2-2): DVKVTQSSRYLVKRTGEKVFLECVQDMDHENMFWYRQDPGLGLRLIYFSYDVKMKEKGDIPEGYSVSREKKERFSLILESASTNQTSMYLCASSFILAGELFFGEGSRLTVL.

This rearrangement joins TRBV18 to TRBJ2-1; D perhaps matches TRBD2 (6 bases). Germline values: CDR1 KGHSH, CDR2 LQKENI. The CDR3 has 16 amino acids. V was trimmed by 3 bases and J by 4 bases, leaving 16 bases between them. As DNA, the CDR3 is TGTGCCAGCTCACCCTTACCCGTCGGGACTTACAATGAGCAGTTCTTC. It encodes CASSPLPVGTYNEQFF.

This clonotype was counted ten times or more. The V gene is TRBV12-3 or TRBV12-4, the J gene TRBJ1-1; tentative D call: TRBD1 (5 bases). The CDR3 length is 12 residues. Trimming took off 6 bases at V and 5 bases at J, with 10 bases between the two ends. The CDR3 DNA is TGTGCCAGCAGCCCCGGGGGGACTGAAGCTTTCTTT. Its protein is CASSPGGTEAFF.

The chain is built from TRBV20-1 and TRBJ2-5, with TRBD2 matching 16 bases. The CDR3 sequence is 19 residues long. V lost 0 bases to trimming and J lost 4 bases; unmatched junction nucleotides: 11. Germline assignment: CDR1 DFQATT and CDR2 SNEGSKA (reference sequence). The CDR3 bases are TGCAGTGCTAGAGATCGGATGGGACTAGCGGGAGGGCCACGAGAGACCCAGTACTTC. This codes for CSARDRMGLAGGPRETQYF.

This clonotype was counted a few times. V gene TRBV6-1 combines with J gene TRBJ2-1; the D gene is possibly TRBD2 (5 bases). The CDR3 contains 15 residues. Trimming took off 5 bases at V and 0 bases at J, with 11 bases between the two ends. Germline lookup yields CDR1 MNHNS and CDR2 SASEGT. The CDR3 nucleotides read TGTGCCAGCAGTCTAGCCTCCCCCTCCTACAATGAGCAGTTCTTC. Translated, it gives CASSLASPSYNEQFF.

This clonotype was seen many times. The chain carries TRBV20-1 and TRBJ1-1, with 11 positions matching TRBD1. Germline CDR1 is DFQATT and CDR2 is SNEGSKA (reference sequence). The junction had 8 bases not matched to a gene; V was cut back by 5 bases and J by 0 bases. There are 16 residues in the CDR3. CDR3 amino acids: CSASPGTGGMNTEAFF. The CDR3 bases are TGCAGTGCTTCCCCCGGGACAGGGGGAATGAACACTGAAGCTTTCTTT.

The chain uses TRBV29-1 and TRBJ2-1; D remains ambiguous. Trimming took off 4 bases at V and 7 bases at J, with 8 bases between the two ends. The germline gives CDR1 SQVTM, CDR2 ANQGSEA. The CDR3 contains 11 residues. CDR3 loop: CSVVLSNEQFF. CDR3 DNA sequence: TGCAGCGTTGTTCTCTCTAATGAGCAGTTCTTC.

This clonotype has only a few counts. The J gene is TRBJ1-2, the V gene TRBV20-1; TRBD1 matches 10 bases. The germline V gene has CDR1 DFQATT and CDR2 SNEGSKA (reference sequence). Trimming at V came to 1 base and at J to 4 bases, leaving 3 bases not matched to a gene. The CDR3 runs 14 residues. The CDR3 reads CSARATGGIYGYTF. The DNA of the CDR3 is TGCAGTGCTAGAGCGACAGGGGGCATCTATGGCTACACCTTC.

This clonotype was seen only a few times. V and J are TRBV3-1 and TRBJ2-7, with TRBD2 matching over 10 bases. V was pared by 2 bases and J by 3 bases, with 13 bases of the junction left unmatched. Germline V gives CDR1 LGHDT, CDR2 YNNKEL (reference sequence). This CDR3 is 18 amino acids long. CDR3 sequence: CASSQLLAGGPTFYEQYF. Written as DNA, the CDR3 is TGTGCCAGCAGCCAACTATTAGCGGGAGGCCCCACTTTCTACGAGCAGTACTTC.

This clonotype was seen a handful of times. The CDR3 reads CASSLARLALAKNIQYF. Here the CDR3 DNA reads TGTGCCAGCAGCTTAGCCAGACTAGCGTTAGCCAAAAACATTCAGTACTTC. The chain joins TRBV7-2 to TRBJ2-4, with 8 bases that match TRBD2. V gave up 0 bases and J gave up 0 bases; unmatched junction bases: 4. Germline V gives CDR1 SGHTA, CDR2 FQGNSA. The CDR3 extends over 17 amino acids. The entire variable domain, with the rest obtained from reference TRBV7-2 and TRBJ2-4, is as follows: GAGVSQSPSNKVTEKGKDVELRCDPISGHTALYWYRQSLGQGLEFLIYFQGNSAPDKSGLPSDRFSAERTGGSVSTLTIQRTQQEDSAVYLCASSLARLALAKNIQYFGAGTRLSVL.

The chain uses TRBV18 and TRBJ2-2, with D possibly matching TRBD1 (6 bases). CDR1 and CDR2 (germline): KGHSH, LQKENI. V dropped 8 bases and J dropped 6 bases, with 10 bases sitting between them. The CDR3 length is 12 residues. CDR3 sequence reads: CASPGDSGELFF. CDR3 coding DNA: TGTGCCAGCCCAGGGGATTCCGGGGAGCTGTTTTTT.

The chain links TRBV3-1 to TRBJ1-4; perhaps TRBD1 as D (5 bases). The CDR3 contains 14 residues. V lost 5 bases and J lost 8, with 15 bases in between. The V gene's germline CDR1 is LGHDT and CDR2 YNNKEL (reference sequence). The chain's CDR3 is CASSWGGPREKLFF. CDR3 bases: TGTGCCAGCAGCTGGGGCGGGCCCCGAGAAAAACTGTTTTTT.

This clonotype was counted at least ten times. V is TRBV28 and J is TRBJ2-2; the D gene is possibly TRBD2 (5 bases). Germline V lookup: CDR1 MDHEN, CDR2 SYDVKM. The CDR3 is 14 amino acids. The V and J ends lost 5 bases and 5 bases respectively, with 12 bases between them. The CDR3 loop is CASSRTLSTGELFF. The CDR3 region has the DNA TGTGCCAGCAGTCGGACTCTATCTACCGGGGAGCTGTTTTTT.

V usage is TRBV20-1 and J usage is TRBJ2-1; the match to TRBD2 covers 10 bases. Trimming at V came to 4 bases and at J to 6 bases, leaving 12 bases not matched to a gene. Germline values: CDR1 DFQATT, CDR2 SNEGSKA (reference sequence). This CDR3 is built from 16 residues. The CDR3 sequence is CSAIWTSGPSGNEQFF. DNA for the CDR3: TGCAGTGCTATTTGGACTAGCGGCCCCAGTGGCAATGAGCAGTTCTTC.

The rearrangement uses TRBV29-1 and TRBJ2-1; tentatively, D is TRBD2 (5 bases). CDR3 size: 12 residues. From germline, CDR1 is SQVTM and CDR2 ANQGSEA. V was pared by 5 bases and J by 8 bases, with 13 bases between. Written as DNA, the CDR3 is TGCAGCGTTTTGTCCTACGGGGATGAGCAGTTCTTC. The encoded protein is CSVLSYGDEQFF.

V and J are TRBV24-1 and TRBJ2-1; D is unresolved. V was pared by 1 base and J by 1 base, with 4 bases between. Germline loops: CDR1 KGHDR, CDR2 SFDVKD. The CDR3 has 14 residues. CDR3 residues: CATSDFGSYNEQFF. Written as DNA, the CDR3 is TGTGCCACCAGTGATTTCGGGTCCTACAATGAGCAGTTCTTC.

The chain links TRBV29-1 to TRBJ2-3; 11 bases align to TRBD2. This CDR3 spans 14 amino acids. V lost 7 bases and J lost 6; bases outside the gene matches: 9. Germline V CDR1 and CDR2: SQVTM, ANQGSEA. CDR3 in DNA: TGCAGCGCCCAAAGCGCTAGCGGGAGGGATACGCAGTATTTT. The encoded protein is CSAQSASGRDTQYF.

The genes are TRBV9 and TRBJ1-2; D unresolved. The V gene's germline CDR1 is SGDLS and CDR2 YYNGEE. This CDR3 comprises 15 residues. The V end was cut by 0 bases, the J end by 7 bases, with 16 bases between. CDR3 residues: CASSVGEFSKGGYTF. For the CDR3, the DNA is TGTGCCAGCAGCGTAGGGGAGTTTAGCAAGGGTGGCTACACCTTC. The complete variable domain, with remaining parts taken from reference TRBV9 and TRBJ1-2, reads DSGVTQTPKHLITATGQRVTLRCSPRSGDLSVYWYQQSLDQGLQFLIQYYNGEERAKGNILERFSAQQFPDLHSELNLSSLELGDSALYFCASSVGEFSKGGYTFGSGTRLTVV.

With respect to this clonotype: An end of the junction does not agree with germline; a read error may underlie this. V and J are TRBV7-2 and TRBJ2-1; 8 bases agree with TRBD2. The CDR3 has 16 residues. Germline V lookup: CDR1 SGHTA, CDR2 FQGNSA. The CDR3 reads CASSARDTGGYNEQLF. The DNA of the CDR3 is TGTGCCAGCAGCGCCCGAGATACGGGGGGGTACAATGAGCAGTTGTTC.

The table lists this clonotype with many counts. The CDR3 DNA reads TGCAGCGTTACTCCTAGCGGGAGTCTGGATACGCAGTATTTT. Translating gives CSVTPSGSLDTQYF. V usage is TRBV29-1 and J usage is TRBJ2-3, with 10 positions matching TRBD2. Unmatched junction bases numbered 8, after V lost 5 bases and J lost 6 bases. CDR1 is SQVTM and CDR2 is ANQGSEA in the germline V gene. This CDR3 has 14 residues.

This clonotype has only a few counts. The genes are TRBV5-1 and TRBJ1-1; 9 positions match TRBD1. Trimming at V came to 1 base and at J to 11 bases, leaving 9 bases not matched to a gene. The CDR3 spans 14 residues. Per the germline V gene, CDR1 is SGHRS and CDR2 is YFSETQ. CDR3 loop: CASSLLRDRGWAFF. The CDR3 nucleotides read TGCGCCAGCAGCTTGTTGAGAGACAGGGGGTGGGCTTTCTTT.